This T cell receptor (beta chain) was identified during a study of regulatory T cells in long-lasting Graves disease. This clonotype was observed at least ten times. Its target is not known. Study-wide results and limits: The persistent group shared roughly 2,700 public clonotypes, more than the roughly 970 shared by new patients.

The CDR3 has 15 residues. Per germline, CDR1 DFQATT and CDR2 SNEGSKA (reference sequence). Deletions cut 0 bases from V and 7 bases from J, with 19 bases between. Relying on iRepertoire HTBI primers and Arm-PCR of CDR3 regions, the team built TCR beta libraries. MiXCR, applied by TCRdb to the multiplex PCR reads, yields one record per CDR3 protein. This sample has 440,000 or so distinct CDR3 sequences, with 15% found just once. The time point was: newly diagnosed GD, antithyroid drugs for less than 3 months. The authors made the TCR library using RNA they extracted from PBMCs. Patients met American Thyroid Association criteria for Graves' disease. This same sample was also taken into another study, of T cells in Graves' hyperthyroidism and ophthalmopathy.

The receptor was isolated from a woman in her twenties or thirties with Graves disease. This sample comprised peripheral blood mononuclear cells (PBMCs), obtained at new diagnosis, from a patient treated with antithyroid drugs. The genes are TRBV20-1 and TRBJ2-7, with D maybe TRBD2 (7 bases). The CDR3 DNA sequence: TGCAGTGCTAGAGAGACCCGGGGGGCCTTCGGGGAGCAGTACTTC. Translating gives CSARETRGAFGEQYF.